This T cell receptor beta chain was identified during a study of shared clonotypes between healthy human individuals (dated by TCRdb to about 2020). With regard to the full study: A few men and two women, aged 18 to 49 years, made up the cohort. Per donor, three plates each were used for CD4 naive and CD4 memory, two for CD8 naive, and one for CD8 memory. Blood TCR repertoires of five healthy adults were deeply sequenced to estimate repertoire size and the extent of clonotype sharing between individuals. To increase sequencing depth and limit assay-specific biases, different laboratories used diverse techniques to prepare libraries and sequence TCR repertoires. Between about 0.9 and 10 billion PBMCs per donor were obtained by leukapheresis. Points the paper makes about the study in general: The genetic and exposure-history diversity represented was limited by the small number of donors. Sampling was restricted to blood, and TCR repertoires in tissues likely differ from the TCR repertoires found in blood. Clonotypes shared by all four sorted-subset donors showed higher generation probabilities than non-shared clonotypes. Naive subsets generally had larger estimated clonotype richness than memory subsets did. Incomplete sequencing was indicated by rarefaction of sorted-subset datasets, despite the large sequencing depth. Sharing across several donors was observed for about 5% of naive CD4, 3.5% of naive CD8, over 2% of memory CD4, and about 0.4% of memory CD8 clonotypes. Pairwise subsampling indicated that sequencing depth was expected to affect the degree of clonotype sharing among donors.

Concerning this clone itself: What antigen it recognizes has not been identified. There are no base qualities to consult, and no much larger clone falls within one base.

The germline V gene sets CDR1 to SGHDN and CDR2 to FVKESK. V loses 1 base at its end and J loses 9 bases; junction bases beyond the gene matches: 6. From the cysteine up to the phenylalanine, the CDR3 has a length of 13 residues. The entry retains the CDR3 DNA only, 39 bases that are in frame from base 1. The donors were healthy, HIV-negative adults with no recently reported acute infections or vaccinations. Every donor was a Caucasian adult residing in Nashville, Tennessee, USA. Magnetic negative selection was used to enrich CD4+ T cells, after which naive cells were positively selected on CD45RA and the negative fraction became the memory subset. Blood was collected by leukapheresis, and PBMCs were isolated by Ficoll-Histopaque density gradient centrifugation and then cryopreserved in liquid nitrogen vapor phase. Purity and quantity of every magnetically sorted T cell population were checked by analytical flow cytometry. From each sorted fraction, genomic DNA was isolated and quantified by UV absorbance on a Nanodrop 2000c.

Using the deep immunoSEQ assay, multiplex PCR amplified TCR CDR3 regions from genomic DNA. Extracted genomic DNA from each cell subset was distributed evenly across all wells of several immunoSEQ 96-well plates, and each plate was treated as a replicate. For sorted subsets, about 200 ng genomic DNA, equal to 25,000 to 35,000 T cell genomes, was loaded into each replicate PCR. Purified libraries were measured with a Qubit 3.0 fluorometer, size-checked on a Bioanalyzer 2100, and measured again with the KAPA Library Quantification kit. Every immunoSEQ 96-well plate was sequenced on a separate single-read 150-cycle Illumina NextSeq 550 flow cell. Per the original workflow: The immunoSEQ output contained only junctional sequences without quality scores, so filtering could not match that applied to full-length reads. Sequences were annotated with PyIR, a Python wrapper for IgBLAST v1.9, using IMGT germline references to assign V/J genes and CDR3. Reads were removed for weak V/J assignments (E-value above 1e-6), missing CDR3, stop codons, out-of-frame junctions, or ambiguous translated residues. V3J clonotypes were defined as sequences sharing the same inferred V gene, J gene, and CDR3 amino acid sequence. Percentage overlap between repertoires was computed as shared unique clonotypes divided by the size of the smaller repertoire. Richness of each repertoire was evaluated using RTK rarefaction, the Chao1 estimator, and Recon v2.1 estimates of unobserved clonotypes. Generation probabilities were computed with OLGA for all TCRbeta clonotypes obtained by the gDNA method from a few donors. TCRdb provides this immuneACCESS table in a form limited to in-frame rearrangements. Some clones are lacking; in checked studies, under half of them reflect an unresolved V gene, and why the rest are absent is not known. Clone size and V and J calls were adopted from that table, with D and trimming inferred from the DNA. The sample data list around 510,000 clones, and about 96% of these were observed just once. The ten largest clones capture around 0.066% of the sample.

The source is a woman younger than 45 in good health. Recombination linked TRBV14 to TRBJ2-7, with 7 central nucleotides matching TRBD2. Material for sequencing was naive CD4+ T cells sorted from blood. In light of the paper, this sample's cell subset or site label describes: CD45RA+ positively selected. The sequenced DNA is TGTGCCAGCAGCCAAGGTCCAGGGAGGGGGCAGTACTTC. Translated, this is CASSQGPGRGQYF.